Listed below are T cell receptor beta chains from one sample, sequenced in a study of post-analysis software for immune sequencing data. Each CDR3 protein is one row after TCRdb ran MiXCR on the PCR reads. The sample includes roughly 800,000 distinct CDR3 sequences, 46% of them seen just once. Source material: blood. These receptors originate from a girl aged 10 to 17 with multiple sclerosis. The CDR3 runs from the conserved cysteine through the conserved F or W. The order of the fields is CDR3 length, V gene, D gene, clone size, J gene, CDR3 protein, CDR3 DNA. A D gene is named only where the DNA matches it firmly. Expanded clones get a size class; other rows say once, few or many, or leave the size out.

>15|TRBV10-3|.|.|TRBJ1-2
CAISEPTDRGYGYTF
TGTGCCATCAGTGAGCCGACGGATAGGGGCTATGGCTACACCTTC
>11|TRBV10-3|.|.|TRBJ2-1
CAISPDNEQFF
TGTGCCATCAGTCCAGACAATGAGCAGTTCTTC
>13|TRBV5-1|.|few|TRBJ2-7
CASSSAWGWEQYF
TGCGCCAGCAGCTCCGCGTGGGGTTGGGAGCAGTACTTC
>15|TRBV27|TRBD2|many|TRBJ2-7
CASSPWTSGSYEQYF
TGTGCCAGCAGCCCATGGACTAGCGGTTCCTACGAGCAGTACTTC
>16|TRBV3-1|.|.|TRBJ2-7
CASGHRRDRSSYEQYF
TGTGCCAGCGGACACCGTAGAGACCGGAGCTCCTACGAGCAGTACTTC
>14|TRBV7-9|TRBD1|few|TRBJ2-5
CASRDGQGAETQYF
TGTGCCAGCAGAGACGGACAGGGGGCGGAGACCCAGTACTTC
>13|TRBV29-1|.|many|TRBJ2-7
CSGGAGIPYEQYF
TGCAGCGGGGGAGCGGGTATCCCCTACGAGCAGTACTTC
>16|TRBV12-3/TRBV12-4|TRBD2|.|TRBJ2-4
CASVRTSGVLLGEQYF
TGTGCCAGCGTTAGGACTAGCGGAGTTCTTCTAGGAGAGCAGTACTTC
>13|TRBV29-1|.|many|TRBJ2-1
CSVDRRLGGEQFF
TGCAGCGTTGACCGGCGGCTCGGCGGTGAGCAGTTCTTC
>12|TRBV10-3|.|.|TRBJ1-2
CAIFAGTAGYTF
TGTGCCATCTTTGCTGGGACGGCTGGCTACACCTTC
>14|TRBV4-2|.|.|TRBJ1-2
CASSPTTDSYGYTF
TGTGCCAGCAGCCCTACCACGGACAGCTATGGCTACACCTTC
>15|TRBV7-2|.|.|TRBJ1-1
CASSARTSDNTEAFF
TGTGCCAGCAGCGCCCGGACCTCAGACAACACTGAAGCTTTCTTT
>16|TRBV7-9|TRBD2|.|TRBJ2-4
CASRGGPSGSEDIQYF
TGTGCCAGCAGAGGGGGTCCTAGCGGGAGCGAGGACATTCAGTACTTC
>13|TRBV5-6|.|.|TRBJ2-7
CASSLGGGSEQYF
TGTGCCAGCAGCTTGGGGGGGGGCTCCGAGCAGTACTTC
>15|TRBV7-8|TRBD2|.|TRBJ2-3
CASSWTSGRTDTQYF
TGTGCCAGCAGCTGGACTAGCGGCCGCACAGATACGCAGTATTTT
>15|TRBV7-9|TRBD1|.|TRBJ2-2
CASSQGQALPGELFF
TGTGCCAGCAGCCAGGGACAGGCGTTACCGGGGGAGCTGTTTTTT
>10|TRBV7-9|.|.|TRBJ2-5
CASSSTEQYF
TGTGCCAGCAGCTCGACGGAGCAGTACTTC
>15|TRBV21-1|.|.|TRBJ2-2
CASSKAWTRTGELFF
TGTGCCAGCAGCAAAGCCTGGACCCGAACGGGGGAGCTGTTTTTT
>17|TRBV6-1|.|.|TRBJ2-4
CASSAMDRDGTKNIQYF
TGTGCCAGCAGTGCAATGGACCGGGACGGGACCAAAAACATTCAGTACTTC
>17|TRBV6-5|TRBD1|.|TRBJ1-2
CASSFSDRGFRNYGYTF
TGTGCCAGCAGTTTCTCCGACAGGGGCTTTCGTAACTATGGCTACACCTTC
>19|TRBV20-1|TRBD2|few|TRBJ2-2
CSARDRTELAGPNTGELFF
TGCAGTGCTAGAGATCGGACAGAACTAGCGGGTCCGAACACCGGGGAGCTGTTTTTT
>15|TRBV6-5|.|few|TRBJ2-6
CASSYLNSGANVLTF
TGTGCCAGCAGTTACTTAAACTCTGGGGCCAACGTCCTGACTTTC
>15|TRBV6-1|TRBD2|.|TRBJ2-5
CASSTSGTVGETQYF
TGTGCCAGCAGCACTAGCGGGACCGTAGGGGAGACCCAGTACTTC
>13|TRBV29-1|.|.|TRBJ1-4
CSVGQSENEKLFF
TGCAGCGTTGGCCAGTCGGAGAATGAAAAACTGTTTTTT
>18|TRBV27|TRBD2|.|TRBJ2-3
CASSPWGLALGSTDTQYF
TGTGCCAGCAGTCCTTGGGGACTAGCCCTGGGGAGCACAGATACGCAGTATTTT
>14|TRBV20-1|.|.|TRBJ2-5
CSASPPGLQETQYF
TGCAGTGCTAGTCCACCGGGACTCCAAGAGACCCAGTACTTC
>17|TRBV10-3|.|.|TRBJ1-2
CAISELKAQGSNYGYTF
TGTGCCATCAGTGAGTTGAAAGCACAGGGATCTAACTATGGCTACACCTTC
>16|TRBV10-2|TRBD1|few|TRBJ2-3
CASGGQGSSSTDTQYF
TGCGCCAGCGGGGGACAGGGGTCTTCGAGCACAGATACGCAGTATTTT
>16|TRBV10-3|TRBD2|once|TRBJ2-3
CAISESIAGGADTQYF
TGTGCCATCAGTGAGTCGATAGCGGGAGGGGCAGATACGCAGTATTTT
>13|TRBV29-1|.|few|TRBJ1-2
CSAARTGSHGYTF
TGCAGCGCTGCCCGGACCGGGAGTCATGGCTACACCTTC
>14|TRBV12-3/TRBV12-4|.|.|TRBJ1-1
CASRQGGPRTEAFF
TGTGCCAGCAGACAAGGGGGGCCAAGGACTGAAGCTTTCTTT
>15|TRBV28|TRBD1|once|TRBJ2-4
CASRPAGTVPREQYF
TGTGCCAGCAGACCCGCCGGGACAGTCCCTAGAGAGCAGTACTTC
>14|TRBV5-1|.|few|TRBJ1-2
CASSPDSGTSGYTF
TGCGCCAGCAGCCCCGATTCGGGGACGAGCGGCTACACCTTC
>15|TRBV4-3|.|few|TRBJ1-2
CASSLKHGQHYGYTF
TGCGCCAGCAGCCTAAAACACGGACAGCACTATGGCTACACCTTC
>14|TRBV6-2/TRBV6-3|.|.|TRBJ2-5
CASREEIAEETQYF
TGTGCCAGCAGGGAAGAGATAGCGGAAGAGACCCAGTACTTC
>13|TRBV27|.|.|TRBJ1-2
CASSLSPGYGYTF
TGTGCCAGCAGTTTATCGCCAGGCTATGGCTACACCTTC
>16|TRBV2|TRBD2|.|TRBJ2-1
CASSRGAGGSYNEQFF
TGTGCCAGCAGCCGAGGGGCGGGAGGTTCCTACAATGAGCAGTTCTTC
>16|TRBV11-2|TRBD1|.|TRBJ2-5
CASSSTTGASQETQYF
TGTGCCAGCAGCTCTACAACAGGGGCCTCACAAGAGACCCAGTACTTC
>13|TRBV12-3/TRBV12-4|.|.|TRBJ2-4
CASSLFWPDKQYF
TGTGCCAGCAGCTTGTTTTGGCCCGACAAGCAGTACTTC
>15|TRBV29-1|TRBD1|few|TRBJ2-3
CSVEDPDRGADTQYF
TGCAGCGTTGAAGATCCCGACAGGGGAGCAGATACGCAGTATTTT
>13|TRBV15|.|.|TRBJ2-5
CATSRSGQETQYF
TGTGCCACCAGCAGAAGCGGTCAAGAGACCCAGTACTTC
>12|TRBV12-3/TRBV12-4|.|.|TRBJ2-7
CTSSLGGDEQYF
TGTACCAGCAGTTTAGGGGGAGACGAGCAGTACTTC
>17|TRBV15|TRBD2|.|TRBJ2-3
CATSRSPKREGTDTQYF
TGTGCCACCAGCAGAAGCCCCAAGCGGGAGGGCACAGATACGCAGTATTTT
>14|TRBV12-3/TRBV12-4|.|.|TRBJ1-5
CASSLRQQSQPQHF
TGTGCCAGCAGTCTTAGACAGCAGAGTCAGCCCCAGCATTTT
>13|TRBV3-1|.|.|TRBJ2-5
CASSQVGQETQYF
TGTGCCAGCAGCCAAGTTGGGCAAGAGACCCAGTACTTC
>11|TRBV12-3/TRBV12-4|.|.|TRBJ1-2
CASSLGGPFTF
TGTGCCAGCAGTTTAGGGGGCCCGTTCACCTTC
>17|TRBV21-1|.|.|TRBJ1-2
CASSKIRVPRGNYGYTF
TGTGCCAGCAGCAAAATCCGCGTCCCCCGAGGTAACTATGGCTACACCTTC
>13|TRBV29-1|.|few|TRBJ1-2
CSVVTFGRYGYTF
TGCAGCGTTGTAACTTTCGGGAGGTATGGCTACACCTTC
>13|TRBV27|.|.|TRBJ2-3
CASKRSATDTQYF
TGTGCCAGCAAAAGATCGGCAACCGATACGCAGTATTTT
>16|TRBV7-9|TRBD1|few|TRBJ1-1
CASSSPRDRFNTEAFF
TGTGCCAGCAGCTCTCCGAGGGACAGGTTTAACACTGAAGCTTTCTTT
>16|TRBV4-3|.|.|TRBJ2-1
CASSPGTTGVDNEQFF
TGCGCCAGCAGTCCGGGTACAACGGGAGTGGACAATGAGCAGTTCTTC
>16|TRBV21-1|.|.|TRBJ1-2
CASSLVPGQEFDGYTF
TGTGCCAGCAGCCTGGTGCCGGGACAGGAGTTTGATGGCTACACCTTC
>12|TRBV7-9|.|few|TRBJ2-1
CASSPLQNEQFF
TGTGCCAGCAGCCCCTTGCAAAATGAGCAGTTCTTC